The subject of this entry is one TCR beta chain. The entry originates in a study of blood T cell repertoires in COVID-19. Overall study: PBMCs, B-cell-depleted T cells, or T cells provided the cDNA or gDNA that made up the material.

Sequencing was performed with immunoSEQ multiplex PCR; in TCRdb, only in-frame clones are kept and a portion is missing. The profile shows roughly 340,000 clones, approximately 88% of them singletons. V dropped 2 bases and J dropped 0 bases, with 16 bases sitting between them. The CDR3 contains 17 residues. Germline CDR1 and CDR2: LGHNA and YNFKEQ. This receptor was taken from a woman aged 25 to 39 with COVID-19, enrolled during active disease. The chain links TRBV4-2 to TRBJ1-1, with TRBD1 as a possible D gene (6 bases). What was sequenced was peripheral blood. The CDR3 DNA reads as TGTGCCAGCAGCCAATGGGGGCTCGGTCTCATGAACACTGAAGCTTTCTTT. Its protein is CASSQWGLGLMNTEAFF.